Listed below are T cell receptor beta chains from one sample, sequenced in a study of PD-1 blockade in mismatch repair-deficient tumors. Some clones are missing from TCRdb's copy, which holds only in-frame ones; the method was immunoSEQ multiplex PCR. Here the sample spans over 75,000 clones, over 75% being singletons. The starting material was peripheral blood, obtained 12 weeks after starting pembrolizumab. These receptors came from an adult with mismatch repair-deficient cancer. The CDR3 runs from the conserved cysteine through the conserved F or W. The D gene is left open where the match is weak. Some rows mark clone size as missing; the rest say once, few, many or name a class of expanded clone.

>TRBD2|17|TRBJ2-1|TRBV5-6|-
CASSPALSAGGYNEQFF
TGTGCCAGCAGCCCTGCCCTTTCAGCGGGGGGATACAATGAGCAGTTCTTC
>-|14|TRBJ1-1|TRBV29-1|-
CSAVPWQGVTEAFF
TGCAGCGCTGTACCGTGGCAGGGAGTCACTGAAGCTTTCTTT
>-|15|TRBJ2-3|TRBV7-3|-
CASTRLGASTDTQYF
TGTGCCAGCACCCGCTTGGGGGCTAGCACAGATACGCAGTATTTT
>-|10|TRBJ2-4|TRBV21-1|few
CASSKDSQYF
TGTGCCAGCAGCAAGGACAGTCAGTACTTC
>TRBD2|15|TRBJ2-1|TRBV6-5|-
CASGSDGLGGNEQFF
TGTGCCAGCGGATCTGACGGACTAGGTGGCAATGAGCAGTTCTTC
>-|14|TRBJ2-7|TRBV9|-
CASSAGPGPYEQYF
TGTGCCAGCAGCGCAGGACCGGGGCCCTACGAGCAGTACTTC
>-|14|TRBJ1-2|TRBV10-3|-
CAISGNAGREGYTF
TGTGCCATCAGTGGAAATGCTGGCCGGGAGGGCTACACCTTC
>-|13|TRBJ2-3|TRBV27|-
CASSLVSGDTQYF
TGTGCCAGCAGTTTGGTCTCCGGAGATACGCAGTATTTT
>TRBD1|14|TRBJ1-5|TRBV6-5|-
CASILDRRRGPQHF
TGTGCCAGCATTCTGGACAGGCGGCGGGGACCCCAGCATTTT
>-|15|TRBJ1-2|TRBV27|-
CASNRLGDSAYGYTF
TGTGCCAGCAACCGATTGGGGGATTCGGCCTATGGCTACACCTTC
>TRBD1|18|TRBJ2-3|TRBV7-9|-
CASSLVGQGARRTDTQYF
TGTGCCAGCAGCTTAGTGGGACAGGGGGCGCGAAGGACAGATACGCAGTATTTT
>-|12|TRBJ1-5|TRBV30|-
CAWIRQPQPQHF
TGTGCCTGGATCAGACAGCCTCAGCCCCAGCATTTT
>TRBD1|13|TRBJ1-2|TRBV30|-
CACPPPTGPGYTF
TGTGCCTGCCCGCCTCCGACAGGGCCGGGCTACACCTTC
>-|15|TRBJ1-1|TRBV7-2|-
CASSSPGGLRSEAFF
TGTGCCAGCAGCTCCCCGGGAGGGTTGCGGTCTGAAGCTTTCTTT
>-|13|TRBJ1-1|TRBV10-3|-
CAISEGMNTEAFF
TGTGCCATCAGTGAGGGGATGAACACTGAAGCTTTCTTT
>-|17|TRBJ1-4|TRBV19|-
CASRPSGGVRTNEKLFF
TGTGCCAGTAGGCCTAGTGGCGGGGTTCGAACTAATGAAAAACTGTTTTTT
>TRBD1|15|TRBJ2-1|TRBV5-1|-
CASSSGQGDRHEQFF
TGCGCCAGCAGCTCGGGACAGGGGGACCGGCATGAGCAGTTCTTC